A selection of T cell receptor beta chains follows, all from one sample in a study of blood T cells in healthy people across ages. Via MiXCR, TCRdb re-called the 5' RACE reads, giving one row per CDR3 protein. The sample records some 730,000 distinct CDR3 sequences, about a fifth being singletons. The sequenced sample was blood. These receptors originate from a man in his sixties or seventies in good health. Each CDR3 is given with its conserved first and last residue. The D gene is left open where the match is weak. Size is omitted from some rows. Given values are once, few, many or a class for expanded clones.

J gene | clone size | CDR3 length | D gene | V gene | CDR3 protein | CDR3 DNA
TRBJ2-3 | . | 15 | TRBD2 | TRBV24-1 | CAVSSGGTSTDTQYF | TGTGCCGTCAGTAGCGGGGGGACTAGCACAGATACGCAGTATTTT
TRBJ2-2 | few | 15 | . | TRBV20-1 | CSARDRTRPTGELFF | TGCAGTGCTAGAGATCGAACCAGACCCACCGGGGAGCTGTTTTTT
TRBJ1-1 | few | 15 | . | TRBV12-3/TRBV12-4 | CASTQGASGNTEAFF | TGTGCCAGCACTCAGGGAGCATCCGGGAACACTGAAGCTTTCTTT
TRBJ1-1 | few | 15 | . | TRBV5-5 | CASSPRHDGYTEAFF | TGTGCCAGCAGCCCGAGACATGACGGCTACACTGAAGCTTTCTTT
TRBJ2-7 | few | 16 | TRBD1 | TRBV6-1 | CASSIQFRDRSYEQYF | TGTGCCAGCAGTATACAATTCCGGGACAGGTCGTACGAGCAGTACTTC
TRBJ1-5 | . | 17 | TRBD1 | TRBV5-6 | CASSSGQGGRGNQPQHF | TGTGCCAGCAGCTCAGGACAGGGTGGAAGGGGCAATCAGCCCCAGCATTTT
TRBJ2-1 | many | 15 | . | TRBV7-9 | CASRLDGGGYNEQFF | TGTGCCAGCAGGTTGGACGGCGGAGGATACAATGAGCAGTTCTTC
TRBJ1-2 | . | 13 | . | TRBV5-1 | CASSLAPPYGYTF | TGCGCCAGCAGCTTGGCCCCACCCTATGGCTACACCTTC
TRBJ2-7 | . | 13 | . | TRBV6-6 | CASGWGGDYEQYF | TGTGCCAGCGGATGGGGCGGCGACTACGAGCAGTACTTC
TRBJ2-1 | . | 13 | . | TRBV7-9 | CASSLVQPQIRFF | TGTGCCAGCAGCTTAGTCCAACCCCAAATTCGGTTCTTC
TRBJ2-1 | few | 17 | TRBD1 | TRBV7-9 | CASSSPRGQATYNEQFF | TGTGCCAGCAGCTCCCCTCGAGGACAGGCCACCTACAATGAGCAGTTCTTC
TRBJ2-1 | many | 14 | TRBD2 | TRBV29-1 | CSVGRLASFNEQFF | TGCAGCGTTGGACGACTAGCCAGCTTCAATGAGCAGTTCTTC
TRBJ2-3 | . | 15 | TRBD1 | TRBV30 | CAWSLWDRVTDTQYF | TGTGCCTGGAGTCTGTGGGACAGGGTTACAGATACGCAGTATTTT